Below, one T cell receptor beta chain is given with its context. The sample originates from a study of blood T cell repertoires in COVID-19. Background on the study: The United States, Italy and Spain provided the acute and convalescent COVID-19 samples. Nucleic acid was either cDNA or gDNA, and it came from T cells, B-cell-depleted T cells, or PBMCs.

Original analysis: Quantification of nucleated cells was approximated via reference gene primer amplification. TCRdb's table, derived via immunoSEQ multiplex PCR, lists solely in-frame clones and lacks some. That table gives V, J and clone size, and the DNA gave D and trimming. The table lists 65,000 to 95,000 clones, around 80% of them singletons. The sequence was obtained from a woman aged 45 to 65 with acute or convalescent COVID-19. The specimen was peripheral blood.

In DNA form, the CDR3 reads TGTGCCAGTAGACGGGGGGGAACCGGGGAGCTGTTTTTT. Translation: CASRRGGTGELFF. The chain links TRBV19 to TRBJ2-2; 8 nucleotides agree with TRBD2. V lost 6 bases and J lost 5; bases outside the gene matches: 2. Germline-derived CDR1 and CDR2 are LNHDA and SQIVND (reference sequence). The CDR3 sequence is 13 residues long.